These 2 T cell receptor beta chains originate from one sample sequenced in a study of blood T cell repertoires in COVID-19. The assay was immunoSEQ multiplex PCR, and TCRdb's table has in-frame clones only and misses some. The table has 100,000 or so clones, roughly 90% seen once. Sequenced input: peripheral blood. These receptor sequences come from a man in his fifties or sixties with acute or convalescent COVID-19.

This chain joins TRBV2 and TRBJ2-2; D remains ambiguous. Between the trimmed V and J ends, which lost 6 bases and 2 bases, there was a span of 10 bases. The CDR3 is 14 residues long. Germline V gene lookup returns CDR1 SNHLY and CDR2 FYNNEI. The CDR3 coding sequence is TGTGCCAGCAGATACAGTTCCAACACCGGGGAGCTGTTTTTT. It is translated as CASRYSSNTGELFF.

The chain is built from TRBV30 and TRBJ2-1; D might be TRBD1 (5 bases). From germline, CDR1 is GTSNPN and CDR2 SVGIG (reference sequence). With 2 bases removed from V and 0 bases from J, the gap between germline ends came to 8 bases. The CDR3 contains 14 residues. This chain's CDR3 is CAWSQGISYNEQFF. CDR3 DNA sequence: TGTGCCTGGAGTCAGGGTATCTCCTACAATGAGCAGTTCTTC.